This is a list of T cell receptor beta chains from one sample in a study of blood T cell repertoires in COVID-19. Here immunoSEQ multiplex PCR was the method, and the copy in TCRdb shows in-frame clones only, minus some. The sample shows approximately 230,000 clones, about 90% of them seen only once. What was sequenced was peripheral blood. These receptors all come from a man between 18 and 35 years old with active or convalescent COVID-19. CDR3s include the opening cysteine and the closing phenylalanine or tryptophan.

V gene	J gene	CDR3 protein
TRBV27	TRBJ2-1	CASSLYSGPGSYNEQFF
TRBV6-2/TRBV6-3	TRBJ1-2	CASSPWGGAGYTF
TRBV9	TRBJ2-6	CASSGGPGGFGSGANVLTF
TRBV7-9	TRBJ2-5	CASSVGLAGVSETQYF
TRBV9	TRBJ1-1	CASSVDTGVAGTEAFF
TRBV15	TRBJ1-4	CATSDTGDYEKLFF
TRBV7-2	TRBJ2-5	CASSFRRPAGETQYF
TRBV4-2	TRBJ2-5	CASSQGANRLAQARETQYF
TRBV15	TRBJ1-1	CATSRDSRVNTEAFF
TRBV4-3	TRBJ2-7	CASSQEFRTPLGYEQYF
TRBV9	TRBJ1-4	CASSAWGAGEKLFF
TRBV3-1/TRBV3-2	TRBJ1-1	CASSRQVNTEAFF
TRBV15	TRBJ1-3	CATSRDIGVSGNTIYF
TRBV4-3	TRBJ2-5	CASSPLAGGETQYF
TRBV29-1	TRBJ2-1	CSVDPRGNEQFF
TRBV12-3/TRBV12-4	TRBJ1-1	CASSLGQNTEAFF
TRBV11-2	TRBJ1-1	CASSLGGVLPEAFF
TRBV4-3	TRBJ1-1	CASSQGLQGNTEAFF
TRBV29-1	TRBJ1-2	CSVRDRLYGYTF